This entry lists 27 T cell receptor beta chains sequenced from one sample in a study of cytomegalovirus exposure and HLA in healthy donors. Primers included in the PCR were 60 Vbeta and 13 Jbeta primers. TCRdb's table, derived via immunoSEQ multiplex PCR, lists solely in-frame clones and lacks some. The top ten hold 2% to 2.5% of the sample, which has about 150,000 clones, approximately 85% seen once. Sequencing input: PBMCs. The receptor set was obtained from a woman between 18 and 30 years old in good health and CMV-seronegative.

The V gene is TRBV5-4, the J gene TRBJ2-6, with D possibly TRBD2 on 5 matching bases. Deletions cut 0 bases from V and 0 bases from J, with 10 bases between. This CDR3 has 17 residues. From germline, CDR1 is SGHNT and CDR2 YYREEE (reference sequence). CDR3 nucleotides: TGTGCCAGCAGCTTGGCAGGACTGTTCTCTGGGGCCAACGTCCTGACTTTC. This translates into CASSLAGLFSGANVLTF.

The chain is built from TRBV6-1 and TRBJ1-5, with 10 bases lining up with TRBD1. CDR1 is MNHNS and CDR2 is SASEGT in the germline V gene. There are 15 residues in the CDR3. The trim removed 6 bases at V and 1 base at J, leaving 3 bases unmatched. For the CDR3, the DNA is TGTGCCAGCAGAGCGACAGGGGGCAGCAATCAGCCCCAGCATTTT. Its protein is CASRATGGSNQPQHF.

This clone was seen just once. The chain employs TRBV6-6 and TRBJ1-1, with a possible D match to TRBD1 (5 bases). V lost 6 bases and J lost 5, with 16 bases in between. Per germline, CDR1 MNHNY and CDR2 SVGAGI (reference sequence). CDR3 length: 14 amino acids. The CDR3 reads CASRETDRKTEAFF. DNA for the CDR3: TGTGCCAGCAGGGAGACAGATCGTAAGACTGAAGCTTTCTTT.

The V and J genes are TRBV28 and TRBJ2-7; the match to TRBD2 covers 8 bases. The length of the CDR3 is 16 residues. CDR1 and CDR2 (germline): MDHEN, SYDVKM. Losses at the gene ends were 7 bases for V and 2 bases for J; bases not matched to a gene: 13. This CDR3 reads CASNPTGGVIPYEQYF. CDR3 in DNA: TGTGCCAGCAACCCCACCGGGGGGGTAATACCCTACGAGCAGTACTTC. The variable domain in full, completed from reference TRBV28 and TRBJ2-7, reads DVKVTQSSRYLVKRTGEKVFLECVQDMDHENMFWYRQDPGLGLRLIYFSYDVKMKEKGDIPEGYSVSREKKERFSLILESASTNQTSMYLCASNPTGGVIPYEQYFGPGTRLTVT.

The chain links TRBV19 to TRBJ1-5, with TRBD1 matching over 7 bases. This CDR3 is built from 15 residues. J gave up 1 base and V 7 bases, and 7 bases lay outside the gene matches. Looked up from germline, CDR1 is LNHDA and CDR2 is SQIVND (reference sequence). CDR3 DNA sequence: TGTGCCAGTACGGTGGACAGGATGAGCAATCAGCCCCAGCATTTT. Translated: CASTVDRMSNQPQHF.

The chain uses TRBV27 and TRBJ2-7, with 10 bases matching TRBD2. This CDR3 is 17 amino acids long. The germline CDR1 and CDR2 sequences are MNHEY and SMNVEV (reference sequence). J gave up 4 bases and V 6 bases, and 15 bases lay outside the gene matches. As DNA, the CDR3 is TGTGCCAGCAGACGACTCTCTAGCGGGGGTGTTTATTACGAGCAGTACTTC. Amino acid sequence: CASRRLSSGGVYYEQYF.

CDR3 residues: CASSQKAGPETQYF. The CDR3 DNA reads TGTGCCAGCAGCCAAAAAGCGGGGCCAGAGACCCAGTACTTC. The genes are TRBV7-6 and TRBJ2-5; 7 bases line up with TRBD2. CDR3 size: 14 residues. With 5 bases clipped from V and 4 bases from J, the junction kept 7 bases outside the gene matches. Germline V gives CDR1 SGHVS, CDR2 FNYEAQ.

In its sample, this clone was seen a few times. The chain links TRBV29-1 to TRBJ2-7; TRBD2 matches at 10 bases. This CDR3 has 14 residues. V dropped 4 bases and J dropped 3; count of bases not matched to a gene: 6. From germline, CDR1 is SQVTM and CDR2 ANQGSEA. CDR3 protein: CSVGFASGSYEQYF. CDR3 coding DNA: TGCAGCGTTGGGTTCGCTAGCGGGAGCTACGAGCAGTACTTC.

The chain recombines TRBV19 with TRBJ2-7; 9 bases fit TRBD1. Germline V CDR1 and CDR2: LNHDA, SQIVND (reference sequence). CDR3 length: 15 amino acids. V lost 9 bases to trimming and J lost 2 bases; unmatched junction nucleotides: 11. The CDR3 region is CASRKGQGLAYEQYF. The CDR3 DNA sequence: TGTGCCAGCCGGAAGGGACAGGGTTTAGCCTACGAGCAGTACTTC.

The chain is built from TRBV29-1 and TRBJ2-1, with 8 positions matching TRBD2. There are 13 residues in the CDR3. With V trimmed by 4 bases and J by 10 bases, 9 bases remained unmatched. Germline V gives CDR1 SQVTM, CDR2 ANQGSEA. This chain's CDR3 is CSVAAGEDGEQFF. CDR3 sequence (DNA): TGCAGCGTTGCAGCGGGAGAGGATGGAGAGCAGTTCTTC.

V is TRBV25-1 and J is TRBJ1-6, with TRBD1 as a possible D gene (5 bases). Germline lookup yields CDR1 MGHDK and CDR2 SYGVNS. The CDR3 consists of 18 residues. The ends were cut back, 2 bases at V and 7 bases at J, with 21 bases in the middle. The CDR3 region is CASSETTSLTQGNSPLHF. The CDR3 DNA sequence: TGTGCCAGCAGTGAAACAACCTCGCTTACCCAGGGAAATTCACCCCTCCACTTT.

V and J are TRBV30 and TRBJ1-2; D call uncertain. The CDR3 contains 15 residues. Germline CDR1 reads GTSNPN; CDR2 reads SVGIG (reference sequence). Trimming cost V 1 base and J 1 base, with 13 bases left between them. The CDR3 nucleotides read TGTGCCTGGAGTGCAAAAGTCCTACTTAACTATGGCTACACCTTC. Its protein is CAWSAKVLLNYGYTF.

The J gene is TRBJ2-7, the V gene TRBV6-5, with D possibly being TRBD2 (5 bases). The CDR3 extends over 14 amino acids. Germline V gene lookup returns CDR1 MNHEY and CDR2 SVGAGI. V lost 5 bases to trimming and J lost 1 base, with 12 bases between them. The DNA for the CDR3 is TGTGCCAGCAGTATTAACCCGGGATCCTACGAGCAGTACTTC. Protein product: CASSINPGSYEQYF.

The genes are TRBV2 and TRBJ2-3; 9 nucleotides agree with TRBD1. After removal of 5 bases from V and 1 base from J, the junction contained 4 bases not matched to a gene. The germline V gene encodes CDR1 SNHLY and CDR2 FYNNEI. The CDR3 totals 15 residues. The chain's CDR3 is CASSTDRGGTDTQYF. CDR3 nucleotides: TGTGCCAGCAGTACCGACAGGGGGGGCACAGATACGCAGTATTTT.

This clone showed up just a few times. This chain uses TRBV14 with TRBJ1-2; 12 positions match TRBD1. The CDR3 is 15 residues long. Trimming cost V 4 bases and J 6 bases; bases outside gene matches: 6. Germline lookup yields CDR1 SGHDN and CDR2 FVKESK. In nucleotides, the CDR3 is TGTGCCAGCAGCCCACTGGGACAGGGGGCCCATGGCTACACCTTC. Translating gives CASSPLGQGAHGYTF.

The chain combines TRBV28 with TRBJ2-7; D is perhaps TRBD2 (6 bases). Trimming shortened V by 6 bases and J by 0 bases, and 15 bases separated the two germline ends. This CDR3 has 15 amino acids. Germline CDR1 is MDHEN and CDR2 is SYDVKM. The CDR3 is CASSLGLAYSYEQYF. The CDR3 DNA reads TGTGCCAGCAGCCTGGGGCTAGCGTACTCCTACGAGCAGTACTTC.

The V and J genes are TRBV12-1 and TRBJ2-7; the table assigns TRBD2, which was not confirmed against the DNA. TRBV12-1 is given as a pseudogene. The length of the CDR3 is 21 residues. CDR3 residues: CASSPGLAGGTARMLGYEQYF. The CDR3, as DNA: TGTGCCAGCAGCCCGGGACTAGCGGGAGGTACGGCGCGTATGCTGGGGTACGAGCAGTACTTC.

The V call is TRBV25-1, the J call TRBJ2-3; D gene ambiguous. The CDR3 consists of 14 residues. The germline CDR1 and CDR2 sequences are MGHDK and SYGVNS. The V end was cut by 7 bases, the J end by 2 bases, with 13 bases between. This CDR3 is CASTLSVNTDTQYF. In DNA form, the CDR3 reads TGTGCCAGCACCTTGTCGGTGAACACAGATACGCAGTATTTT.

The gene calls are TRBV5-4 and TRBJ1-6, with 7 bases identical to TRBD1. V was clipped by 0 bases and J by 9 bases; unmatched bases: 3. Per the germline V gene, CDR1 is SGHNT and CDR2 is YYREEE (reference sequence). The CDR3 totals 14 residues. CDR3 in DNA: TGTGCCAGCAGCTTGGTAGGGGACAGTTCACCCCTCCACTTT. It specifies CASSLVGDSSPLHF.

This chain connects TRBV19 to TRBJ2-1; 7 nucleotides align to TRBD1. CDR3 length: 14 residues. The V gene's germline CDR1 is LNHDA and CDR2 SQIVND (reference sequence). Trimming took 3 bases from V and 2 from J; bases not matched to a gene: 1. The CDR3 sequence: CASSMTGTYNEQFF. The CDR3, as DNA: TGTGCCAGTAGTATGACAGGGACCTACAATGAGCAGTTCTTC. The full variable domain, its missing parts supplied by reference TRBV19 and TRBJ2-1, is DGGITQSPKYLFRKEGQNVTLSCEQNLNHDAMYWYRQDPGQGLRLIYYSQIVNDFQKGDIAEGYSVSREKKESFPLTVTSAQKNPTAFYLCASSMTGTYNEQFFGPGTRLTVL.

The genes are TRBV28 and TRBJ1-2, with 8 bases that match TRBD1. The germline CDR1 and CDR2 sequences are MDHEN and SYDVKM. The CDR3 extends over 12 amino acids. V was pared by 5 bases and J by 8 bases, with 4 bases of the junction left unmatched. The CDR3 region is CASSLRTGGYTF. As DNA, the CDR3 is TGTGCCAGCAGTCTTAGGACAGGGGGCTACACCTTC.

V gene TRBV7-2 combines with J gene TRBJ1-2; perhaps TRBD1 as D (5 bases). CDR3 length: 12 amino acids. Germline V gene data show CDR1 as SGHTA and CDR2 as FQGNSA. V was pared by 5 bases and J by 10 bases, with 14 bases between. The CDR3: CASSPGGVAYTF. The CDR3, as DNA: TGTGCCAGCAGCCCGGGGGGGGTCGCCTACACCTTC.

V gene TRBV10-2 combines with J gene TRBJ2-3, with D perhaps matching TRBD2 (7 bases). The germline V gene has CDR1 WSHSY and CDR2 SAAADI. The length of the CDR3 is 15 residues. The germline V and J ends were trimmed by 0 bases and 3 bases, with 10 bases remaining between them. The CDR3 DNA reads TGCGCCAGCAGTGAGTCGAGGGGGGGGACAGATACGCAGTATTTT. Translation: CASSESRGGTDTQYF.

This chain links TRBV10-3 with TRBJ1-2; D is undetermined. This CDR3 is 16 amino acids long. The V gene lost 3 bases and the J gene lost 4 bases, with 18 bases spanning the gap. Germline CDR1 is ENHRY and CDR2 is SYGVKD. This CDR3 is CAISERTAPLFYGYTF. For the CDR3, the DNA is TGTGCCATCAGTGAACGAACTGCGCCGCTATTCTATGGCTACACCTTC.

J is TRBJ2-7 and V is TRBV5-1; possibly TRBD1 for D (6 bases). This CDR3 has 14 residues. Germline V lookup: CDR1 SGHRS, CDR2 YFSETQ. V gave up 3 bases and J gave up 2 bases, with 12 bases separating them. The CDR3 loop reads CASSYTTGTYEQYF. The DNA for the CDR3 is TGCGCCAGCAGCTATACCACAGGGACCTACGAGCAGTACTTC.

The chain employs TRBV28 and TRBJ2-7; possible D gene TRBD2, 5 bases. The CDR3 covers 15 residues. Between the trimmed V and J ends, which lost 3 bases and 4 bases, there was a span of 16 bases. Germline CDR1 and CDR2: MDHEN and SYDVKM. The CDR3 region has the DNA TGTGCCAGCAGTTTGATAGGTGGTACGGGGTACGAGCAGTACTTC. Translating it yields CASSLIGGTGYEQYF.

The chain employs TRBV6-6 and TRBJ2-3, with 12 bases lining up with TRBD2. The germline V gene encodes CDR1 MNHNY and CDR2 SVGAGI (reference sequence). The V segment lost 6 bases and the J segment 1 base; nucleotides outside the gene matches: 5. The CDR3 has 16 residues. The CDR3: CASRSSGGAGTDTQYF. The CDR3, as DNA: TGTGCCAGCAGGTCTAGCGGGGGGGCCGGCACAGATACGCAGTATTTT.